These 18 T cell receptor beta chains originate from one sample sequenced in a study of spatial heterogeneity in lung cancer. MiXCR was run by TCRdb on the 5' RACE reads, yielding one entry per CDR3 protein. The table has about 52,000 distinct CDR3 sequences, around 7.7% seen once. Indicated time point: blood at routine non-recurrence follow-up after resection. Material for sequencing was whole RNA from tumor, nontumor lung or frozen PBMC, left unsorted. The sequencing here drew on PBMCs, taken at follow-up. The receptors were sampled from a female donor with early-stage non-small cell lung cancer.

J is TRBJ2-5 and V is TRBV5-1; the D call may be TRBD1 or TRBD2 (6 bases each). The length of the CDR3 is 15 residues. V lost 0 bases and J 4 bases, leaving 13 bases between the germline ends. Germline V gene sequence: CDR1 SGHRS, CDR2 YFSETQ. CDR3 in amino acids: CASSLDGGLGETQYF. The CDR3 DNA is TGCGCCAGCAGCTTGGACGGGGGCCTAGGAGAGACCCAGTACTTC.

This clonotype appeared a few times. CDR3 protein: CASSVGGQANSPLHF. For the CDR3, the DNA is TGTGCCAGCAGCGTAGGGGGACAGGCAAATTCACCCCTCCACTTT. The chain combines TRBV9 with TRBJ1-6; 8 nucleotides align to TRBD1. The CDR3 covers 15 residues. V gave up 0 bases and J gave up 7 bases; unmatched junction bases: 3. Per the germline V gene, CDR1 is SGDLS and CDR2 is YYNGEE. Drawing the rest from reference TRBV9 and TRBJ1-6, the complete variable domain is DSGVTQTPKHLITATGQRVTLRCSPRSGDLSVYWYQQSLDQGLQFLIQYYNGEERAKGNILERFSAQQFPDLHSELNLSSLELGDSALYFCASSVGGQANSPLHFGNGTRLTVT.

This clonotype has a count of ten or more. This CDR3 is CASSLAAGNWRNTEAFF. CDR3 bases: TGCGCCAGCAGCTTGGCTGCGGGGAATTGGAGGAACACTGAAGCTTTCTTT. This chain links TRBV5-1 with TRBJ1-1; D uncertain. Looked up from germline, CDR1 is SGHRS and CDR2 is YFSETQ. The CDR3 runs 17 residues. V lost 0 bases, J lost 1 base, and 16 bases lay in between. The whole variable domain, remainder taken from reference TRBV5-1 and TRBJ1-1, is KAGVTQTPRYLIKTRGQQVTLSCSPISGHRSVSWYQQTPGQGLQFLFEYFSETQRNKGNFPGRFSGRQFSNSRSEMNVSTLELGDSALYLCASSLAAGNWRNTEAFFGQGTRLTVV.

This clonotype came up many times. The rearrangement joins TRBV28 to TRBJ1-5; tentative D call: TRBD1 (6 bases). CDR1 and CDR2 (germline): MDHEN, SYDVKM. Trimming removed 7 bases at V and 5 bases at J, with 9 bases between. This CDR3 has 12 residues. CDR3 DNA: TGTGCCAGCACCAGGGGAGATCAGCCCCAGCATTTT. This encodes CASTRGDQPQHF.

To note about this clonotype: A single base separates this from a much larger clone, so it may be a read error. The chain is built from TRBV7-2 and TRBJ2-5; no firm D call. The CDR3 loop spans 13 amino acids. Germline V gene sequence: CDR1 SGHTA, CDR2 FQGNSA. Here the CDR3 DNA reads TGTGCCAGCAGCTTTGCGATTCAAGAGACCCGGTACTTC. This translates into CASSFAIQETRYF.

This clonotype was recorded at least ten times. The rearrangement uses TRBV7-2 and TRBJ1-5; D not resolved. Per germline, CDR1 SGHTA and CDR2 FQGNSA. This CDR3 contains 15 residues. The germline V and J ends were trimmed by 5 bases and 1 base, with 12 bases remaining between them. CDR3 loop: CASSQKWGSNQPQHF. CDR3 bases: TGTGCCAGCAGCCAAAAATGGGGAAGCAATCAGCCCCAGCATTTT.

J is TRBJ2-1 and V is TRBV7-3; D is unclear. CDR3 length: 15 amino acids. The germline CDR1 and CDR2 sequences are SGHTA and FQGTGA. Trimming removed 4 bases at V and 0 bases at J, with 10 bases between. This CDR3 is CASSSRSSSYNEQFF. The CDR3, as DNA: TGTGCCAGCAGCTCCCGGTCGAGCTCCTACAATGAGCAGTTCTTC. The variable domain in full, completed from reference TRBV7-3 and TRBJ2-1, reads GAGVSQTPSNKVTEKGKYVELRCDPISGHTALYWYRQSLGQGPEFLIYFQGTGAADDSGLPNDRFFAVRPEGSVSTLKIQRTERGDSAVYLCASSSRSSSYNEQFFGPGTRLTVL.

This clonotype was found many times. The rearrangement joins TRBV5-1 to TRBJ2-3, with D unclear. Germline-derived CDR1 and CDR2 are SGHRS and YFSETQ. Trimming removed 2 bases from V and 1 base from J, with 11 bases in between. This CDR3 has 15 residues. The CDR3 sequence: CASSLLLAGTDTQYF. DNA for the CDR3: TGCGCCAGCAGCTTATTGTTAGCCGGCACAGATACGCAGTATTTT.

In this sample, this clonotype turned up a few times. This rearrangement joins TRBV4-1 to TRBJ2-1; D is ambiguous. This CDR3 is built from 16 residues. From germline, CDR1 is MGHRA and CDR2 YSYEKL. V lost 0 bases and J lost 4, with 13 bases in between. The CDR3 DNA follows: TGCGCCAGCAGCCAAGATAGCTGGGTATTGTACAATGAGCAGTTCTTC. Protein: CASSQDSWVLYNEQFF.

The J gene is TRBJ2-4, the V gene TRBV2; D remains ambiguous. The CDR3 is 14 residues long. From germline, CDR1 is SNHLY and CDR2 FYNNEI. The V end was cut by 3 bases, the J end by 2 bases, with 8 bases between. The CDR3 DNA reads TGTGCCAGCAGTGATGCCGGATCCAAAAACATTCAGTACTTC. Its protein product is CASSDAGSKNIQYF.

This clonotype was seen a handful of times. The chain links TRBV5-1 to TRBJ2-1; D gene unclear. The CDR3 consists of 13 residues. V gave up 0 bases and J gave up 7 bases, with 8 bases separating them. Germline CDR1 and CDR2: SGHRS and YFSETQ. In nucleotides, the CDR3 is TGCGCCAGCAGCTTGGGCAGCACTAATGAGCAGTTCTTC. Its protein product is CASSLGSTNEQFF.

The table lists this clonotype with many counts. This chain links TRBV28 with TRBJ1-5; perhaps TRBD1 as D (5 bases). V shed 3 bases and J shed 5 bases, with 11 bases lying between them. From germline, CDR1 is MDHEN and CDR2 SYDVKM. This CDR3 has 14 amino acids. The CDR3 DNA sequence: TGTGCCAGCAGTTTCGTCCAGGGCGATCAGCCCCAGCATTTT. Residues: CASSFVQGDQPQHF. Drawing the rest from reference TRBV28 and TRBJ1-5, the complete variable domain is DVKVTQSSRYLVKRTGEKVFLECVQDMDHENMFWYRQDPGLGLRLIYFSYDVKMKEKGDIPEGYSVSREKKERFSLILESASTNQTSMYLCASSFVQGDQPQHFGDGTRLSIL.

This clonotype has more than one count but fewer than ten. The chain recombines TRBV18 with TRBJ2-3; D gene unclear. In germline, CDR1 is KGHSH, CDR2 LQKENI. The CDR3 loop spans 12 amino acids. Trimming cost V 3 bases and J 2 bases, with 3 bases left between them. CDR3 coding DNA: TGTGCCAGCTCACCCAACACAGATACGCAGTATTTT. Its protein product is CASSPNTDTQYF. Looking up the rest from reference TRBV18 and TRBJ2-3 gives the full variable domain: NAGVMQNPRHLVRRRGQEARLRCSPMKGHSHVYWYRQLPEEGLKFMVYLQKENIIDESGMPKERFSAEFPKEGPSILRIQQVVRGDSAAYFCASSPNTDTQYFGPGTRLTVL.

This chain connects TRBV7-3 to TRBJ2-3; 8 bases line up with TRBD1. This CDR3 is built from 16 residues. The V gene's germline CDR1 is SGHTA and CDR2 FQGTGA. J gave up 4 bases and V 1 base, and 7 bases lay outside the gene matches. For the CDR3, the DNA is TGTGCCAGCAGCTTAATGTCAGGGGGCGGATCAGATACGCAGTATTTT. Translation: CASSLMSGGGSDTQYF.

This chain uses TRBV10-3 with TRBJ2-1; D uncertain. Trimming shortened V by 1 base and J by 8 bases, and 3 bases separated the two germline ends. Per the germline V gene, CDR1 is ENHRY and CDR2 is SYGVKD. This CDR3 comprises 11 residues. The CDR3 reads CAISEWDEQFF. CDR3 coding DNA: TGTGCCATCAGTGAGTGGGATGAGCAGTTCTTC.

This clonotype was detected only a few times. The chain links TRBV6-5 to TRBJ2-3; 12 positions match TRBD2. The CDR3 is made up of 16 amino acids. Germline CDR1 and CDR2: MNHEY and SVGAGI. V was pared by 6 bases and J by 1 base, with 5 bases of the junction left unmatched. In DNA, the CDR3 is TGTGCCAGCAGCCGACTAGCGGGGGCCCGCACAGATACGCAGTATTTT. Translation gives CASSRLAGARTDTQYF.

This clonotype is classed as medium-sized (0.01 to 0.1%). The V gene is TRBV28, the J gene TRBJ1-6, with TRBD1 as a possible D gene (6 bases). The CDR3 extends over 13 amino acids. V was pared by 5 bases and J by 9 bases, with 11 bases between. Germline CDR1 MDHEN, CDR2 SYDVKM. The CDR3 loop reads CASSTTGFSPLHF. The CDR3 nucleotides are TGTGCCAGCAGTACCACAGGGTTTTCACCCCTCCACTTT.

This clonotype appeared many times. The J gene is TRBJ1-6, the V gene TRBV7-2; a weak D match, TRBD1 (5 bases). CDR1 and CDR2 from the germline V gene are SGHTA and FQGNSA. The CDR3 runs 15 residues. Trimming shortened V by 0 bases and J by 9 bases, and 12 bases separated the two germline ends. This chain's CDR3 is CASSLAAGAGSPLHF. CDR3 DNA: TGTGCCAGCAGCTTAGCAGCTGGGGCCGGTTCACCCCTCCACTTT.